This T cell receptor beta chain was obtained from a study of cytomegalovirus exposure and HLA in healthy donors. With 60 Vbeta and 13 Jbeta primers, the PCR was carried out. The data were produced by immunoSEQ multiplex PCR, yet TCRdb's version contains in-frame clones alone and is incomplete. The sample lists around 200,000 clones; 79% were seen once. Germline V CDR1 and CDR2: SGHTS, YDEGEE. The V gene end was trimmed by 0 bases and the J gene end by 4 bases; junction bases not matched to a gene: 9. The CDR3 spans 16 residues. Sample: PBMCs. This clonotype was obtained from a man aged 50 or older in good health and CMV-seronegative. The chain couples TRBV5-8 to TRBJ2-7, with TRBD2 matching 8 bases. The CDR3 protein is CASSLAASGRWYEQYF. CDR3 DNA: TGTGCCAGCAGCTTGGCCGCAAGCGGGAGATGGTACGAGCAGTACTTC.